This entry lists 23 T cell receptor beta chains sequenced from one sample in a study of control samples from healthy donors and cancer patients. Assay: immunoSEQ multiplex PCR; the TCRdb copy retains only in-frame clones and omits some. The table includes tens of thousands of clones, about 95% detected once. The sequenced material came from blood. The receptors shown here come from a man aged 55 to 69 in good health.

The chain links TRBV9 to TRBJ2-3; D not resolved. Germline loops: CDR1 SGDLS, CDR2 YYNGEE. V lost 2 bases to trimming and J lost 3 bases, with 10 bases between them. The CDR3 runs to 14 residues. The CDR3 sequence is CASSVGLETDTQYF. The CDR3 nucleotides read TGTGCCAGCAGCGTCGGTTTAGAAACAGATACGCAGTATTTT.

The CDR3 DNA reads TGTGCCACCAGTGATTCGGACGGAAACTATGGCTACACCTTC. This sequence encodes CATSDSDGNYGYTF. The chain carries TRBV24-1 and TRBJ1-2, with no clear D. CDR1 and CDR2 (germline): KGHDR, SFDVKD. V lost 2 bases and J 2 bases, leaving 8 bases between the germline ends. This CDR3 is built from 14 residues.

The chain uses TRBV6-1 and TRBJ1-5, with D maybe TRBD1 (6 bases). Trimming took off 4 bases at V and 4 bases at J, with 20 bases between the two ends. The CDR3 has 17 amino acids. The V gene's germline CDR1 is MNHNS and CDR2 SASEGT. The CDR3 nucleotides read TGTGCCAGCAGTGGACAGGTCGTCACCCAATTTAATCAGCCCCAGCATTTT. Its protein is CASSGQVVTQFNQPQHF.

The genes are TRBV2 and TRBJ1-4; 7 positions match TRBD1. The CDR3 extends over 14 amino acids. V lost 6 bases and J lost 7; bases outside the gene matches: 8. Germline V gene sequence: CDR1 SNHLY, CDR2 FYNNEI. The CDR3 loop is CASRRQGGTEKLFF. In DNA, the CDR3 is TGTGCCAGCAGAAGACAGGGAGGGACTGAAAAACTGTTTTTT.

This chain uses TRBV15 with TRBJ2-5, with D possibly called TRBD1 or TRBD2 (5 bases each). Trimming left V 4 bases short and J 4 bases short, with 19 bases between. This CDR3 contains 16 residues. Germline V lookup: CDR1 LNHNV, CDR2 YYDKDF (reference sequence). Here the CDR3 DNA reads TGTGCCACCAGCACGAAGCAGGGAGATGGGGCAGAGACCCAGTACTTC. It translates to CATSTKQGDGAETQYF.

This chain links TRBV28 with TRBJ2-7, with D uncertain. Germline V gene data show CDR1 as MDHEN and CDR2 as SYDVKM. CDR3 length equals 13 residues. Trimming removed 3 bases from V and 3 bases from J, with 9 bases in between. The CDR3 nucleotides are TGTGCCAGCAGTTTGGTGTTGAACTACGAGCAGTACTTC. Its translation: CASSLVLNYEQYF.

The chain combines TRBV19 with TRBJ1-1, with 9 bases matching TRBD1. J lost 5 bases, V lost 5 bases, and 9 bases had no gene match. Germline CDR1 reads LNHDA; CDR2 reads SQIVND (reference sequence). This CDR3 contains 15 residues. The CDR3 loop is CASSPPTGGRTEAFF. The CDR3, as DNA: TGTGCCAGTAGTCCCCCGACAGGGGGTCGGACTGAAGCTTTCTTT.

V is TRBV29-1 and J is TRBJ1-4; D unresolved. Germline loops: CDR1 SQVTM, CDR2 ANQGSEA. The V end lost 7 bases, the J end lost 4 bases, and 7 bases lay between the germline ends. The CDR3 runs 11 residues. In DNA form, the CDR3 reads TGCAGCGCCGAAGATAATGAAAAACTGTTTTTT. Amino acids: CSAEDNEKLFF.

The rearrangement uses TRBV10-1 and TRBJ2-5, with TRBD2 as a possible D gene (5 bases). The CDR3 covers 14 residues. The V gene's germline CDR1 is WNHNN and CDR2 SYGVQD (reference sequence). V lost 0 bases, J lost 5 bases, and 10 bases lay in between. The DNA for the CDR3 is TGCGCCAGCAGTGAGTCGTTAGCGATGGAGACCCAGTACTTC. As protein: CASSESLAMETQYF.

This rearrangement joins TRBV5-1 to TRBJ2-2; TRBD2 matches at 10 bases. J gave up 5 bases and V 1 base, and 8 bases lay outside the gene matches. The CDR3 covers 17 residues. Germline V gives CDR1 SGHRS, CDR2 YFSETQ. The CDR3 coding sequence is TGCGCCAGCAGCTTGCTGGTTCTAGCGGGAGAAACCGGGGAGCTGTTTTTT. Its protein is CASSLLVLAGETGELFF. The variable domain in full, with the rest retrieved from reference TRBV5-1 and TRBJ2-2, is KAGVTQTPRYLIKTRGQQVTLSCSPISGHRSVSWYQQTPGQGLQFLFEYFSETQRNKGNFPGRFSGRQFSNSRSEMNVSTLELGDSALYLCASSLLVLAGETGELFFGEGSRLTVL.

This chain uses TRBV7-9 with TRBJ2-3; 7 bases are shared with TRBD2. The germline gives CDR1 SEHNR, CDR2 FQNEAQ (reference sequence). J was trimmed by 2 bases and V by 3 bases; bases with no gene match: 8. The CDR3 extends over 16 amino acids. The CDR3: CASSLGGDFPTDTQYF. CDR3 coding DNA: TGTGCCAGCAGCTTGGGGGGGGACTTCCCCACAGATACGCAGTATTTT.

V and J are TRBV7-6 and TRBJ2-3; 8 bases are a match to TRBD1. Germline CDR1 and CDR2: SGHVS and FNYEAQ. The CDR3 covers 15 residues. The junction had 2 bases not matched to a gene; V was cut back by 1 base and J by 2 bases. CDR3 region: CASSLGTGYTDTQYF. CDR3 coding DNA: TGTGCCAGCAGCTTAGGGACAGGGTACACAGATACGCAGTATTTT.

The CDR3 spells CASNPDRVNTEAFF. CDR3 nucleotide sequence: TGTGCCAGCAACCCGGACAGGGTTAACACTGAAGCTTTCTTT. This chain links TRBV2 with TRBJ1-1; TRBD1 matches 8 bases. From germline, CDR1 is SNHLY and CDR2 FYNNEI. There are 14 residues in the CDR3. Germline trimming cut 7 bases from V and 2 bases from J; bases unmatched to any gene: 6.

This sequence joins TRBV10-3 and TRBJ2-7, with 9 bases aligning to TRBD1. The junction had 16 bases not matched to a gene; V was cut back by 10 bases and J by 6 bases. The CDR3 has 15 amino acids. Germline assignment: CDR1 ENHRY and CDR2 SYGVKD. The chain's CDR3 is CATTKAGTGLIEQYF. As DNA, the CDR3 is TGTGCCACTACCAAAGCCGGGACAGGGTTAATCGAGCAGTACTTC.

This chain links TRBV2 with TRBJ2-3; no reliable D call. CDR3 size: 12 residues. Per the germline V gene, CDR1 is SNHLY and CDR2 is FYNNEI. Trimming removed 6 bases from V and 9 bases from J, with 13 bases in between. CDR3 coding DNA: TGTGCCAGCAGCCCCAACCCGGAGACGCAGTATTTT. Translating it yields CASSPNPETQYF.

The chain links TRBV2 to TRBJ2-1, with 8 bases lining up with TRBD1. Trimming took 2 bases from V and 6 from J; bases not matched to a gene: 6. This CDR3 spans 15 amino acids. Germline-derived CDR1 and CDR2 are SNHLY and FYNNEI. The CDR3 spells CASSEFRQGSNEQFF. CDR3 DNA sequence: TGTGCCAGCAGTGAATTTAGACAGGGGAGCAATGAGCAGTTCTTC.

The J gene is TRBJ2-7, the V gene TRBV28; 9 bases map to TRBD1. CDR1 and CDR2 (germline): MDHEN, SYDVKM. V shed 7 bases and J 5 bases; nucleotides not matched to a gene: 6. The CDR3 covers 13 residues. The CDR3, as DNA: TGTGCCAGCACCCTACAGGGGGCGAACGAGCAGTACTTC. Translation gives CASTLQGANEQYF.

The J gene is TRBJ2-1, the V gene TRBV11-3; a weak D match, TRBD1 (6 bases). From germline, CDR1 is SGHNT and CDR2 YENEEA. The length of the CDR3 is 15 residues. V was pared by 7 bases and J by 8 bases, with 21 bases between. The CDR3 is CASTIARQGQDEQFF. The CDR3 DNA reads TGTGCCAGCACCATAGCTCGCCAGGGGCAGGATGAGCAGTTCTTC.

This chain joins TRBV19 and TRBJ2-3; 8 nucleotides agree with TRBD1. The V gene end was trimmed by 2 bases and the J gene end by 5 bases; junction bases not matched to a gene: 12. Germline V gives CDR1 LNHDA, CDR2 SQIVND (reference sequence). The CDR3 is 17 residues long. CDR3 in DNA: TGTGCCAGTAGTATAATTTTGACAGGGGCGCAGGGAGATACGCAGTATTTT. Translating gives CASSIILTGAQGDTQYF.

The chain joins TRBV12-3 or TRBV12-4 to TRBJ1-3; a possible D gene is TRBD1 (6 bases). V was trimmed by 9 bases and J by 4 bases, leaving 10 bases between them. The length of the CDR3 is 12 residues. CDR3 nucleotide sequence: TGTGCCAGAAGGGGGTTGGGAAACACCATATATTTT. Its protein is CARRGLGNTIYF.

The chain has TRBV18 and TRBJ2-1; D could derive from TRBD1 or TRBD2 (5 bases each). The CDR3 totals 17 residues. CDR1 KGHSH and CDR2 LQKENI come from the germline V gene. The germline V and J ends were trimmed by 0 bases and 0 bases, with 12 bases remaining between them. The CDR3 nucleotides are TGTGCCAGCTCACCACCGGCAGGGACCAGCTCCTACAATGAGCAGTTCTTC. Amino acid sequence: CASSPPAGTSSYNEQFF.

This clone has just a few counts. The chain uses TRBV5-3 and TRBJ2-7; 9 bases map to TRBD1. TRBV5-3 is classed as an ORF, of uncertain function. This CDR3 comprises 19 residues. Trimming cost V 4 bases and J 3 bases; bases outside gene matches: 20. CDR3 residues: CARSLNRDREPVVDYEQYF. In DNA, the CDR3 is TGTGCCAGAAGCCTGAACCGGGACAGGGAGCCCGTAGTCGACTACGAGCAGTACTTC.

The CDR3 DNA follows: TGTGCCAGCAGCCAAGCGCCCTCCACCGGGGAGCTGTTTTTT. Amino acid sequence: CASSQAPSTGELFF. This chain links TRBV3-1 (or the pseudogene TRBV3-2) with TRBJ2-2, with unresolved D. The length of the CDR3 is 14 residues. Trimming stripped 1 base from V and 4 bases from J, with 7 bases between. Germline assignment: CDR1 LGHDT and CDR2 YNNKEL (reference sequence).